The 11 T cell receptor beta chains presented below share a single source sample, sequenced in a study of T-cell memory formation after mild COVID-19. TCRdb independently ran MiXCR on the 5' RACE reads; one entry per CDR3 protein. In the table there are 270,000 or so distinct CDR3 sequences, roughly a sixth of which are singletons. Sequenced input: PBMCs or a T cell subset sorted from them (not recorded which). These receptors all stem from a man between 18 and 35 years old who had mild COVID-19 (a few samples of this study predate the infection). Cell type and time point are not known.

The chain links TRBV11-2 to TRBJ1-1, with D possibly matching TRBD1 (5 bases). V gave up 1 base and J gave up 1 base, with 13 bases separating them. This CDR3 is 16 amino acids long. The germline V gene encodes CDR1 SGHAT and CDR2 FQNNGV. The CDR3 DNA reads TGTGCCAGCAGCTTAGGGGAATTTACAGGGAACACTGAAGCTTTCTTT. It codes for CASSLGEFTGNTEAFF.

There are a few counts of this clonotype. The chain combines TRBV5-1 with TRBJ1-5; maybe TRBD1 (5 bases). Trimming removed 0 bases from V and 2 bases from J, with 9 bases in between. The CDR3 runs 15 residues. Germline lookup yields CDR1 SGHRS and CDR2 YFSETQ. The CDR3 nucleotides are TGCGCCAGCAGCTTGGAAGGGGAACGCAATCAGCCCCAGCATTTT. The encoded protein is CASSLEGERNQPQHF.

V gene TRBV5-1 combines with J gene TRBJ2-2, with 8 positions matching TRBD1. The CDR3 consists of 16 residues. V gave up 0 bases and J gave up 3 bases; unmatched junction bases: 4. Germline V gene lookup returns CDR1 SGHRS and CDR2 YFSETQ. In DNA form, the CDR3 reads TGCGCCAGCAGCTTGGCAGGACAGGGCTACACCGGGGAGCTGTTTTTT. This gives the protein CASSLAGQGYTGELFF.

This clonotype was observed at least ten times. V is TRBV12-3 or TRBV12-4 and J is TRBJ2-5; TRBD2 is a possible D gene (7 bases). CDR3 length: 16 amino acids. V dropped 1 base and J dropped 4 bases, with 16 bases sitting between them. The CDR3 DNA follows: TGTGCCAGCAGTTTAGGGCTCGCGGGGGCGGGAGAGACCCAGTACTTC. Its protein is CASSLGLAGAGETQYF.

This clonotype came up many times. V is TRBV4-3 and J is TRBJ1-1, with unresolved D. Germline CDR1 and CDR2: LGHNA and YSLEER. V was clipped by 0 bases and J by 7 bases, with 21 bases between them. The CDR3 sequence is 17 residues long. This chain's CDR3 is CASSQDLVVWGIDEAFF. In DNA, the CDR3 is TGCGCCAGCAGCCAAGATCTTGTCGTTTGGGGAATCGATGAAGCTTTCTTT.

The chain links TRBV6-1 to TRBJ2-6; no clear D gene. The CDR3 totals 15 residues. The ends were cut back, 5 bases at V and 0 bases at J, with 8 bases in the middle. Germline V gene sequence: CDR1 MNHNS, CDR2 SASEGT. Written as DNA, the CDR3 is TGTGCCAGCAGTAAACATGTCTCTGGGGCCAACGTCCTGACTTTC. Its protein is CASSKHVSGANVLTF.

The chain has TRBV6-5 and TRBJ2-7; 8 bases match TRBD2. The germline gives CDR1 MNHEY, CDR2 SVGAGI. CDR3 length: 17 residues. V lost 1 base, J lost 3 bases, and 11 bases stayed unmatched. CDR3 in amino acids: CASSYLPPGLGGYEQYF. The CDR3 DNA follows: TGTGCCAGCAGTTACTTACCGCCGGGACTAGGAGGCTACGAGCAGTACTTC.

This clonotype was seen more than once but under ten times. The chain recombines TRBV7-9 with TRBJ2-1, with 7 bases identical to TRBD1. The V gene's germline CDR1 is SEHNR and CDR2 FQNEAQ (reference sequence). The CDR3 is made up of 14 amino acids. Trimming at V came to 4 bases and at J to 3 bases, leaving 3 bases not matched to a gene. DNA of the CDR3: TGTGCCAGCAGCTCCGGGGACAGCTACAATGAGCAGTTCTTC. It codes for CASSSGDSYNEQFF.

This clonotype was counted a few times. The chain employs TRBV6-6 and TRBJ2-5; D may be TRBD2 (6 bases). Looked up from germline, CDR1 is MNHNY and CDR2 is SVGAGI (reference sequence). This CDR3 is 14 amino acids long. V dropped 10 bases and J dropped 4 bases, with 19 bases sitting between them. CDR3 protein: CATEGGGGTETQYF. Written as DNA, the CDR3 is TGTGCCACCGAAGGAGGAGGAGGGACAGAGACCCAGTACTTC.

This clonotype occurred many times. The rearrangement joins TRBV7-3 to TRBJ2-1; TRBD1 might be the D (6 bases). The CDR3 is 13 residues long. The germline V gene has CDR1 SGHTA and CDR2 FQGTGA. Between the trimmed V and J ends, which lost 5 bases and 7 bases, there was a span of 12 bases. CDR3: CASSTYRANEQFF. In DNA form, the CDR3 reads TGTGCCAGCAGCACATACAGGGCGAATGAGCAGTTCTTC. Full variable domain (missing parts from reference TRBV7-3 and TRBJ2-1): GAGVSQTPSNKVTEKGKYVELRCDPISGHTALYWYRQSLGQGPEFLIYFQGTGAADDSGLPNDRFFAVRPEGSVSTLKIQRTERGDSAVYLCASSTYRANEQFFGPGTRLTVL.

This clonotype has only a few counts. The chain recombines TRBV9 with TRBJ2-7; 7 nucleotides match TRBD2. Trimming took 7 bases from V and 7 from J; bases not matched to a gene: 8. The CDR3 runs to 12 residues. Germline V lookup: CDR1 SGDLS, CDR2 YYNGEE. CDR3 residues: CASSSGLREQYF. The CDR3, as DNA: TGTGCCAGCTCTAGCGGATTGAGGGAGCAGTACTTC.